What follows is one T cell receptor (beta chain) and its context. Its antigen is currently unknown. Using a J-beta primer mix together with a sample-barcoded 5' primer, a second PCR was run for roughly 6 to 12 cycles. Each CDR3 protein gets one entry after TCRdb re-called the 5' RACE reads with MiXCR. The data hold 450,000 to 600,000 distinct CDR3 sequences, with roughly a quarter observed a single time. Germline V gene lookup returns CDR1 DFQATT and CDR2 SNEGSKA (reference sequence). The length of the CDR3 is 16 residues. V trimming: 7 bases; J trimming: 0 bases; junction bases outside the gene matches: 6. The data are from a study of blood T cells in healthy people across ages. The study, taken as a whole, reports: The recorded TCR beta diversity per million T cells decreased in a roughly linear manner with age.

These same records also appear under a second study, on T cells of mothers and their children. Per that paper: Similar thymic selection effects on TCR recombination output appear in pairs, both related and unrelated. At a sensitivity of around 100 clones per million clonotypes, no persistent microchimeric T cell clones appeared.

This TCR was sampled from a boy aged 2 to 9 in good health. Source material: blood. This chain joins TRBV20-1 and TRBJ2-1, with 13 bases identical to TRBD2. The CDR3 sequence: CSVTSGGPYSYNEQFF. As DNA, the CDR3 is TGCAGTGTGACTAGCGGGGGGCCCTACTCCTACAATGAGCAGTTCTTC.